This T cell receptor beta chain stems from a study of blood T cell repertoires in COVID-19. Study-level background: Sites across the United States, Italy and Spain contributed samples from acute and convalescent COVID-19.

TCRdb's copy holds only in-frame clones and misses some; the assay was immunoSEQ multiplex PCR. The data hold some 240,000 clones, with over 70% observed a single time. This receptor was obtained from a woman in her 70s with COVID-19, enrolled during active disease. The sample taken for sequencing was peripheral blood.

The CDR3 here is CASRSRGVGNEKLFF. CDR3 in DNA: TGTGCCAGCAGATCCCGGGGGGTGGGTAATGAAAAACTGTTTTTT. The chain employs TRBV27 and TRBJ1-4; D possibly corresponds to TRBD1 (5 bases). Germline CDR1 reads MNHEY; CDR2 reads SMNVEV (reference sequence). Trimming removed 6 bases at V and 4 bases at J, with 15 bases between. The CDR3 length is 15 residues.